The entry that follows covers one TCR beta chain sequence. Reanalyzing the 5' RACE reads, TCRdb keeps one entry per CDR3 protein, without DNA. The specimen's table records approximately 150,000 distinct CDR3 sequences. CDR3 length: 21 amino acids. Germline V gives CDR1 MNHEY, CDR2 SMNVEV (reference sequence). These data come from a study of T cells expressing NK-cell markers. The rearrangement uses TRBV27 and TRBJ2-1; no DNA is available, so the TRBD1 call from TCRdb remains unchecked. The sample consisted of blood T cells: a sorted CD56 or NKG2C T cell subset, CD4+ or CD8+ T cells, or bulk PBMC T cells (not recorded which). The TCR sequence derives from a man aged 18-30 years in good health. The CDR3 here is CASSDRQGRSSHYKMVNEQFF.